This T cell receptor (beta chain) was identified in a study of blood T cell repertoires in COVID-19. Across the whole study: The samples span acute and convalescent COVID-19 from the United States, Italy and Spain.

This CDR3 contains 16 residues. V was shortened by 6 bases and J by 2 bases, with 17 bases between the two germline ends. Germline CDR1 MDHEN, CDR2 SYDVKM. Using immunoSEQ multiplex PCR, the repertoire was profiled, and TCRdb retains in-frame clones only, with some absent. The sample consists of more than 200,000 clones, 79% of them appearing once. Sequenced: peripheral blood. This TCR derives from a woman in her thirties or forties with active or convalescent COVID-19. This rearrangement joins TRBV28 to TRBJ1-3, with D maybe TRBD1 (5 bases). In DNA, the CDR3 is TGTGCCAGCAGCCAACCCGGGGGTCTGGCTGGAAACACCATATATTTT. Protein product: CASSQPGGLAGNTIYF. Based on the CDR3 plus reference TRBV28 and TRBJ1-3, the full variable domain is DVKVTQSSRYLVKRTGEKVFLECVQDMDHENMFWYRQDPGLGLRLIYFSYDVKMKEKGDIPEGYSVSREKKERFSLILESASTNQTSMYLCASSQPGGLAGNTIYFGEGSWLTVV.